The rows below give T cell receptor beta chains drawn from one sample of a study of blood T cell repertoires in COVID-19. Repertoires were generated with immunoSEQ multiplex PCR, while TCRdb's copy carries only in-frame clones and drops some. Among about 89,000 clones listed, more than 60% were seen once. Source material: peripheral blood. The receptors were sampled from a human donor in a cohort sampled during active COVID-19. Both conserved end residues are part of each CDR3. Fields, in order: D gene, clone size, J gene, V gene, CDR3 DNA, CDR3 protein. The D gene is left open where the match is weak. Clone size is shown for a subset of rows, as once, few, many or a class of expanded clone.

>TRBD1|NA|TRBJ2-1|TRBV6-2/TRBV6-3
TGTGCCAGCAGTCGGACAGGTCATGAGCAGTTCTTC
CASSRTGHEQFF
>TRBD1|NA|TRBJ2-7|TRBV3-1/TRBV3-2
TGTGCCAGCAGCCGAGTCCCGGGACAGGCTCAGTACTTC
CASSRVPGQAQYF
>TRBD2|NA|TRBJ2-3|TRBV9
TGTGCCAGCAGCTTCGGACTAGCGGGAGGGCCCGGCCCAGATACGCAGTATTTT
CASSFGLAGGPGPDTQYF
>TRBD1|once|TRBJ1-5|TRBV28
TGTGCCAGCAGTCCATCACTTCTTGGACAGGGGGGGAATCAGCCCCAGCATTTT
CASSPSLLGQGGNQPQHF
>TRBD1|NA|TRBJ1-5|TRBV28
TGTGCCAGCACGGACAGGGGAAAACAGCCCCAGCATTTT
CASTDRGKQPQHF
>NA|NA|TRBJ1-6|TRBV28
TGTGCCAGCAAAAGTGGAGGGAGGTCCTATAATTCACCCCTCCACTTT
CASKSGGRSYNSPLHF
>TRBD2|NA|TRBJ2-4|TRBV19
TGTGCCAGTAGTCTGTTCCGGAGGGGACTAGGACAGTCTGACAAAAACATTCAGTACTTC
CASSLFRRGLGQSDKNIQYF
>NA|NA|TRBJ1-2|TRBV5-6
TGTGCCAGCAGCGTCCCTGGGGGCGGCTACACCTTC
CASSVPGGGYTF
>TRBD2|NA|TRBJ2-7|TRBV2
TGTGCCAGCAGTCCGGGACTAGCGGCCTCCTACGAGCAGTACTTC
CASSPGLAASYEQYF
>TRBD1|once|TRBJ2-7|TRBV2
TGTGCCAGCACCCCGCGAACCGGGACAGGGGTATTCTACGAGCAGTACTTC
CASTPRTGTGVFYEQYF
>NA|few|TRBJ1-1|TRBV18
TGTGCCAGCTCACCACTTTCCTCACAAATCCAGGGCACTGAAGCTTTCTTT
CASSPLSSQIQGTEAFF
>TRBD1|NA|TRBJ1-2|TRBV30
TGTGCCCTACAGGGGGGTAACAGGGACTATGGCTACACCTTC
CALQGGNRDYGYTF
>NA|NA|TRBJ2-3|TRBV9
TGTGCCAGCAGCTCCACTAGAGATACGCAGTATTTT
CASSSTRDTQYF
>NA|NA|TRBJ2-2|TRBV15
TGTGCCACCAGCAGAGATACATCCGGGGAGCTGTTTTTT
CATSRDTSGELFF
>TRBD2|NA|TRBJ2-3|TRBV5-1
TGCGCCAGCAGCTTCCGAGCGGGAGGGTCGCTTGATACGCAGTATTTT
CASSFRAGGSLDTQYF
>TRBD1|NA|TRBJ1-1|TRBV7-9
TGTGCCAGCAGCCCGCCGACAGGGGCTGGAGCTGAAGCTTTCTTT
CASSPPTGAGAEAFF
>TRBD2|NA|TRBJ2-1|TRBV28
TGTGCCAGCATTCGGTCGGGAGGGTTGCGGGAGCAGTTCTTC
CASIRSGGLREQFF
>NA|NA|TRBJ1-2|TRBV3-1/TRBV3-2
TGTGCCAGCAGCCCCCGGGGGGAATATGGCTACACCTTC
CASSPRGEYGYTF
>TRBD2|NA|TRBJ2-1|TRBV27
TGTGCCAGCAGTTTACAGGGACTAGGGACCTACAATGAGCAGTTCTTC
CASSLQGLGTYNEQFF
>TRBD2|NA|TRBJ2-5|TRBV30
TGTGCCTGGCTACGATCCGGGACTAGCGGGACCGGGACCCAGTACTTC
CAWLRSGTSGTGTQYF
>NA|NA|TRBJ2-3|TRBV18
TGTGCCAGCTCACCCCTTTCTGCTAGGACAGATACGCAGTATTTT
CASSPLSARTDTQYF
>TRBD1|NA|TRBJ1-3|TRBV7-9
TGTGCCAGCAGCCGTCGACAGGGTTCCCGGGACACCATATATTTT
CASSRRQGSRDTIYF
>NA|NA|TRBJ2-2|TRBV5-1
TGCGCCAGCAGCTCCGGGTCGAACACCGGGGAGCTGTTTTTT
CASSSGSNTGELFF
>TRBD1|NA|TRBJ2-7|TRBV29-1
TGCAGCGCAATGACAGACAGGGGCACCTACGAGCAGTACTTC
CSAMTDRGTYEQYF
>NA|NA|TRBJ1-4|TRBV6-2/TRBV6-3
TGTGCCAGCAGTTACGGGTTGGAAGGGGTCGGTGAAAAACTGTTTTTT
CASSYGLEGVGEKLFF
>NA|NA|TRBJ1-4|TRBV6-5
TGTGCCAGCAGCTCGGCCGCTCCATGGTATAGAGGGCTGTTTTTT
CASSSAAPWYRGLFF
>TRBD2|NA|TRBJ2-2|TRBV7-2
TGTGCCAGCAGCTTAGTCGCTAGCGGGACCGGGGAGCTGTTTTTT
CASSLVASGTGELFF
>NA|NA|TRBJ1-1|TRBV28
TGTGCCAGCAGTTTAAGCCCGTCGAACACTGAAGCTTTCTTT
CASSLSPSNTEAFF
>NA|many|TRBJ1-2|TRBV2
TGTGCCAGCAAATTACAGGGAGGCTACACCTTC
CASKLQGGYTF
>TRBD2|few|TRBJ2-6|TRBV10-3
TGTGCCATCAGTGACTCGCCGGGAGGTCTCTCTGGGGCCAACGTCCTGACTTTC
CAISDSPGGLSGANVLTF
>NA|NA|TRBJ1-1|TRBV29-1
TGCAGCGCCGCCGGGACTGAAGCTTTCTTT
CSAAGTEAFF
>TRBD1|NA|TRBJ2-7|TRBV19
TGTGCCAGTACCCGGACAGGGGGCTCCGAGCAGTACTTC
CASTRTGGSEQYF
>NA|once|TRBJ2-2|TRBV27
TGTGCCAGATCAGGGAACCCGGACGGGCTGTTTTTT
CARSGNPDGLFF
>NA|once|TRBJ2-5|TRBV2
TGTGCCTTCTCCCGGGACACTCAAGAGACCCAGTACTTC
CAFSRDTQETQYF
>TRBD2|NA|TRBJ2-7|TRBV18
TGTGCCAGCTCACCCCCCGTAGCGGGCTTCTCCTACGAGCAGTACTTC
CASSPPVAGFSYEQYF
>TRBD1|NA|TRBJ2-1|TRBV6-2/TRBV6-3
TGTGCCAGCAGTCACGACAGGGGAAATGAGCAGTTCTTC
CASSHDRGNEQFF
>NA|NA|TRBJ2-2|TRBV4-3
TGCGCCAGCAGCCAAGACAGCCTAGGCGGGGAGCTGTTTTTT
CASSQDSLGGELFF